Shown below are 26 T cell receptor beta chains from a single sample sequenced in a study of T cell repertoires in cytomegalovirus infection. One entry per CDR3 protein results from TCRdb running MiXCR on the reads. The data contain 900,000 to 950,000 distinct CDR3 sequences, around 30% of them singletons. Antigens of these TCRs are unknown. The sample was cultured CD8+ T cells from PBMCs, taken from culture after CMV antigen stimulation. The receptor source for this set is a human donor in good health (CMV status not recorded). Some clones in this sample may be carry-over from other donors' samples.

The chain joins TRBV12-3 or TRBV12-4 to TRBJ2-1; D not resolved. V lost 2 bases, J lost 6 bases, and 5 bases lay in between. The CDR3 is 12 residues long. The CDR3 nucleotides read TGTGCCAGCAGTTTAATCTTCAATGAGCAGTTCTTC. It is translated as CASSLIFNEQFF.

This clonotype was counted only a few times. The V and J genes are TRBV6-6 and TRBJ2-4; D not certain. The germline gives CDR1 MNHNY, CDR2 SVGAGI (reference sequence). The CDR3 contains 12 residues. The V and J ends lost 2 bases and 2 bases respectively, with 1 base between them. DNA for the CDR3: TGTGCCAGCAGTTACACCAAAAACATTCAGTACTTC. It codes for CASSYTKNIQYF.

This clonotype was seen only a few times. This chain joins TRBV5-6 and TRBJ2-1; 8 nucleotides line up with TRBD1. The germline gives CDR1 SGHDT, CDR2 YYEEEE. V trimming: 4 bases; J trimming: 5 bases; junction bases outside the gene matches: 20. There are 19 residues in the CDR3. Written as DNA, the CDR3 is TGTGCCAGCAGCACCTCCCGGGACAGGAAAACAACCTGGGACAATGAGCAGTTCTTC. This sequence encodes CASSTSRDRKTTWDNEQFF.

In its sample, this clonotype was seen many times. The chain has TRBV7-2 and TRBJ2-7; D not resolved. The V and J ends lost 6 bases and 6 bases respectively, with 12 bases between them. Germline CDR1 and CDR2: SGHTA and FQGNSA. The CDR3 extends over 12 amino acids. This CDR3 reads CASSQGLGEQYV. CDR3 DNA sequence: TGTGCCAGCAGTCAAGGCCTTGGCGAGCAGTACGTC.

This clonotype was seen a handful of times. This rearrangement joins TRBV7-9 to TRBJ2-7; 10 nucleotides align to TRBD1. This CDR3 spans 14 amino acids. The V segment lost 5 bases and the J segment 10 bases; nucleotides outside the gene matches: 11. Germline values: CDR1 SEHNR, CDR2 FQNEAQ (reference sequence). DNA of the CDR3: TGTGCCAGCAGCCCCCGGACAGGGGGAAGCGCTCAGTACTTC. This sequence encodes CASSPRTGGSAQYF.

The CDR3 coding sequence is TGTGCCATCAGTGAGTCGTTTACAGCAGGAAACACCATATATTTT. It specifies CAISESFTAGNTIYF. The chain is built from TRBV10-3 and TRBJ1-3; D not certain. The CDR3 covers 15 residues. The V gene's germline CDR1 is ENHRY and CDR2 SYGVKD. Deletions cut 0 bases from V and 4 bases from J, with 10 bases between.

This chain connects TRBV28 to TRBJ2-3; 8 bases align to TRBD1. The CDR3 consists of 17 residues. CDR1 and CDR2 from the germline V gene are MDHEN and SYDVKM. V lost 10 bases, J lost 3 bases, and 18 bases stayed unmatched. CDR3 sequence reads: CATDSPGQEGGTDTQYF. The CDR3 region has the DNA TGTGCCACCGACTCGCCGGGACAGGAAGGGGGGACAGATACGCAGTATTTT.

V gene TRBV7-9 combines with J gene TRBJ2-7; D perhaps matches TRBD1 (6 bases). Per germline, CDR1 SEHNR and CDR2 FQNEAQ (reference sequence). The CDR3 is 14 amino acids. V lost 5 bases and J lost 5, with 16 bases in between. CDR3 DNA: TGTGCCAGCAGCGTAGGGACAAGAATCCACGAGCAGTACGTC. As protein: CASSVGTRIHEQYV.

Points on this clonotype: At one boundary the junction diverges from the germline segment, which might be a read error. This chain's CDR3 is CTSWGQAYEQYF. CDR3 bases: TGTACCAGCTGGGGGCAGGCCTACGAGCAGTACTTC. The genes are TRBV27 and TRBJ2-7; D is perhaps TRBD1 (6 bases). The CDR3 contains 12 residues. Germline CDR1 and CDR2: MNHEY and SMNVEV (reference sequence).

This sequence joins TRBV9 and TRBJ2-6; D unresolved. The CDR3 sequence is 17 residues long. CDR1 is SGDLS, CDR2 YYNGEE, per germline. V gave up 0 bases and J gave up 1 base, with 11 bases separating them. DNA for the CDR3: TGTGCCAGCAGCGTAGGCAAAATAGGATCTGGGGCCAACGTCCTGACTTTC. This sequence encodes CASSVGKIGSGANVLTF.

This clonotype was seen a few times. The genes are TRBV6-1 and TRBJ1-1; possibly TRBD1 for D (6 bases). The CDR3 sequence is 16 residues long. Trimming removed 4 bases at V and 3 bases at J, with 18 bases between. CDR1 is MNHNS, CDR2 SASEGT, per germline. The CDR3 DNA reads TGTGCCAGCAGTGTGCGGGGGGCGCGACTAGACACTGAAGCTTTCTTT. It yields the protein CASSVRGARLDTEAFF.

This clonotype was seen a handful of times. The V call is TRBV28, the J call TRBJ2-7; D possibly corresponds to TRBD2 (6 bases). Looked up from germline, CDR1 is MDHEN and CDR2 is SYDVKM. CDR3 size: 14 residues. V was cut by 3 bases and J by 4 bases, with 13 bases left in between. The CDR3, as DNA: TGTGCCAGCAGTTTTCGGGGGACCGCGTACGAGCAGTACTTC. Translation: CASSFRGTAYEQYF. Looking up the rest from reference TRBV28 and TRBJ2-7 gives the full variable domain: DVKVTQSSRYLVKRTGEKVFLECVQDMDHENMFWYRQDPGLGLRLIYFSYDVKMKEKGDIPEGYSVSREKKERFSLILESASTNQTSMYLCASSFRGTAYEQYFGPGTRLTVT.

The genes are TRBV5-4 and TRBJ1-3; D perhaps matches TRBD1 (5 bases). The germline V and J ends were trimmed by 0 bases and 0 bases, with 13 bases remaining between them. In germline, CDR1 is SGHNT, CDR2 YYREEE (reference sequence). The CDR3 contains 17 residues. The CDR3 reads CASSLAGGSSSGNTIYF. As DNA, the CDR3 is TGTGCCAGCAGCTTGGCTGGGGGATCCTCCTCTGGAAACACCATATATTTT.

The gene calls are TRBV23-1 and TRBJ2-4; perhaps TRBD1 as D (7 bases). TRBV23-1 is marked as an open reading frame, function uncertain. V lost 0 bases to trimming and J lost 1 base, with 13 bases between them. The CDR3 sequence is 17 residues long. This CDR3 is CASSQSEGARAKNIQYF. CDR3 nucleotide sequence: TGCGCCAGCAGTCAATCGGAGGGGGCGAGGGCCAAAAACATTCAGTACTTC.

This sequence joins TRBV4-1 and TRBJ2-2; 7 bases line up with TRBD1. Trimming cost V 6 bases and J 2 bases; bases outside gene matches: 9. Germline CDR1 MGHRA, CDR2 YSYEKL. The CDR3 is 16 residues long. The DNA for the CDR3 is TGCGCCAGCAGAACGCCGGGACAGCCAAACACCGGGGAGCTGTTTTTT. Translation: CASRTPGQPNTGELFF.

At least ten counts were recorded for this clonotype. The V call is TRBV7-2, the J call TRBJ2-1; D is uncertain. Germline V CDR1 and CDR2: SGHTA, FQGNSA. This CDR3 spans 12 amino acids. Trimming took off 2 bases at V and 7 bases at J, with 6 bases between the two ends. The CDR3 sequence is CASSLRWNEQFF. The CDR3, as DNA: TGTGCCAGCAGCTTACGCTGGAATGAGCAGTTCTTC.

This clonotype was recorded at least ten times. The rearrangement uses TRBV7-9 and TRBJ2-3, with 11 bases that match TRBD2. V shed 5 bases, J shed 8 bases, and the junction held 9 bases outside the gene matches. The CDR3 is 15 amino acids. Per the germline V gene, CDR1 is SEHNR and CDR2 is FQNEAQ (reference sequence). The CDR3 reads CASSVHSGGAGTQYF. In DNA, the CDR3 is TGTGCCAGCAGCGTACATAGCGGGGGGGCCGGTACGCAGTATTTT.

This clonotype came up a few times. The chain is built from TRBV7-9 and TRBJ2-7; 7 bases align to TRBD2. J was trimmed by 5 bases and V by 5 bases; bases with no gene match: 3. The germline V gene has CDR1 SEHNR and CDR2 FQNEAQ (reference sequence). This CDR3 is 12 amino acids long. The CDR3 sequence: CASSMGGNEQYF. The CDR3 nucleotides are TGTGCCAGCAGCATGGGGGGGAACGAGCAGTACTTC.

J is TRBJ1-3 and V is TRBV12-3 or TRBV12-4, with TRBD1 matching 7 bases. There are 19 residues in the CDR3. The J segment lost 4 bases and the V segment lost 5 bases, leaving 20 bases of the junction unmatched. The CDR3 sequence: CASSPSTDRVVSVGNTIYF. CDR3 DNA: TGTGCCAGCAGTCCAAGCACCGACAGGGTGGTGTCTGTGGGAAACACCATATATTTT.

The V gene is TRBV7-9, the J gene TRBJ2-1, with TRBD1 matching over 7 bases. The CDR3 contains 20 residues. Germline-derived CDR1 and CDR2 are SEHNR and FQNEAQ (reference sequence). Trimming took 5 bases from V and 1 from J; bases not matched to a gene: 20. The CDR3 DNA reads as TGTGCCAGCAGCACAACTCTGGCGGCGGACAGGCCAGTTTCCTACAATGAGCAGTTCTTC. It specifies CASSTTLAADRPVSYNEQFF.

The chain joins TRBV24-1 to TRBJ1-1; TRBD1 might be the D (5 bases). The CDR3 has 13 residues. Trimming removed 5 bases at V and 3 bases at J, with 9 bases between. Germline V lookup: CDR1 KGHDR, CDR2 SFDVKD. CDR3 sequence: CATSGWGDTEAFF. The CDR3 nucleotides are TGTGCCACCAGTGGTTGGGGGGACACTGAAGCTTTCTTT.

The chain couples TRBV4-1 to TRBJ2-1, with 8 bases lining up with TRBD2. Trimming took 3 bases from V and 8 from J; bases not matched to a gene: 3. The germline CDR1 and CDR2 sequences are MGHRA and YSYEKL. The CDR3 spans 13 residues. The CDR3 DNA reads TGCGCCAGCAGCCAGCGGGGGGTATATGAGCAGTTCTTC. Its protein product is CASSQRGVYEQFF.

The V and J genes are TRBV19 and TRBJ1-1; D call uncertain. Germline V gene data show CDR1 as LNHDA and CDR2 as SQIVND (reference sequence). V was trimmed by 5 bases and J by 0 bases, leaving 19 bases between them. The CDR3 runs 17 residues. The CDR3 DNA sequence: TGTGCCAGTAGTCCCTCACGCCGGCACGGTTTGAACACTGAAGCTTTCTTT. Translating gives CASSPSRRHGLNTEAFF.

This clonotype was counted once. CDR3: CASSQRGNEAFF. The CDR3 nucleotides are TGTGCCAGCAGCCAACGGGGGAACGAAGCTTTCTTT. The rearrangement joins TRBV3-1 to TRBJ1-1, with TRBD1 as a possible D gene (5 bases). The germline V gene encodes CDR1 LGHDT and CDR2 YNNKEL (reference sequence). This CDR3 is built from 12 residues. V lost 2 bases and J lost 8, with 9 bases in between.

There are many counts of this clonotype. The J gene is TRBJ1-3, the V gene TRBV12-3 or TRBV12-4; D is unresolved. V was clipped by 0 bases and J by 2 bases, with 5 bases between them. This CDR3 is 14 amino acids long. CDR3 amino acids: CASSLAGTGNTIYF. The CDR3 nucleotides are TGTGCCAGCAGTTTAGCCGGGACTGGAAACACCATATATTTT.

This chain links TRBV19 with TRBJ1-1; 7 bases are a match to TRBD1. V trimming: 5 bases; J trimming: 8 bases; junction bases outside the gene matches: 14. CDR1 is LNHDA and CDR2 is SQIVND in the germline V gene (reference sequence). The CDR3 is 15 amino acids. The CDR3: CASSARGKPLDEAFF. The CDR3 nucleotides are TGTGCCAGTAGTGCCAGGGGGAAGCCACTCGACGAAGCTTTCTTT.